This TCR beta chain was found in a study of blood T cells in healthy people across ages. Study-level results: Unsorted PBMCs ruled out conclusive naive versus antigen-experienced comparison. Compared with aged donors, long-lived donors showed fewer expanded clones, suggesting selection. Underestimates were what the diversity estimates from one million T cells were considered to be.

The authors ran a second PCR of roughly 6 to 12 cycles using a sample-barcoded 5' primer and a J-beta primer mix. TCRdb independently ran MiXCR on the 5' RACE reads; one entry per CDR3 protein. In the table there are 650,000 to 700,000 distinct CDR3 sequences, approximately 31% of which are singletons. With respect to this clonotype: The target antigen is unknown.

V was clipped by 8 bases and J by 4 bases, with 19 bases between them. CDR3 size: 15 residues. The germline V gene has CDR1 MGHRA and CDR2 YSYEKL. Caucasian individuals from Russia who were healthy and aged roughly 6 to 95 acted as donors. The V gene is TRBV4-1, the J gene TRBJ2-3; D call uncertain. This clonotype was obtained from a woman of 80 years or more in good health. Source material: blood. The CDR3 nucleotides read TGCGCCAGCTCCCCGGACCCAATTGGCGCAGATACGCAGTATTTT. Residues: CASSPDPIGADTQYF.